The present T cell receptor beta chain was sequenced within a study of T cells after posttransplantation cyclophosphamide. Whole-study results and caveats: Donor-recipient repertoire similarity was low at 1-2 months, rising over year one. Recipient CMV seropositivity and CMV reactivation strongly tracked TRB clonality. Tissue-infiltrating T cells from skin or gut overlapped little with blood T cells.

The repertoire was sequenced with immunoSEQ multiplex PCR; TCRdb's copy has only in-frame clones and lacks some. The profile covers tens of thousands of clones, none occurring a single time. There are many counts of this clone. Its matching antigen is unknown. The related graft donor's blood sample was taken on the day of bone marrow donation. The source material was PBMCs. The clonotype comes from a man between 40 and 49 years old in good health, CMV-negative, and a related stem cell transplant donor.

The CDR3 reads CASSRQGGAFF. Here the CDR3 DNA reads TGTGCCAGCAGCCGACAGGGGGGCGCTTTCTTT. The chain is built from TRBV7-2 and TRBJ1-1, with 9 bases identical to TRBD1. The J segment lost 11 bases and the V segment lost 5 bases, leaving 3 bases of the junction unmatched. The germline V gene encodes CDR1 SGHTA and CDR2 FQGNSA. The CDR3 covers 11 residues.